A selection of T cell receptor beta chains follows, all from one sample in a study of graft-versus-host responses after intestinal transplantation. Only in-frame clones appear in the TCRdb table, and some are missing; sequencing was by immunoSEQ multiplex PCR. The repertoire holds some 92,000 clones, with just under 95% as singletons. No cognate antigen is known for these TCRs. This sample comprised unstimulated CD4+ T cells sorted from spleen or lymph node cells, obtained before intestinal transplant. The origin of the receptors is a human donor who received an intestinal transplant. The CDR3 runs from the conserved cysteine through the conserved F or W. D genes are given only for firm matches. Clone size is shown for a subset of rows, as once, few, many or a class of expanded clone.

j_gene: TRBJ2-7
d_gene: TRBD1
v_gene: TRBV29-1
abundance: .
CDR3aa: CSVEGGQGGFYEQYF

j_gene: TRBJ2-7
d_gene: .
v_gene: TRBV9
abundance: once
CDR3aa: CASSAGVGQAKSYEQYF

j_gene: TRBJ2-7
d_gene: TRBD1
v_gene: TRBV28
abundance: .
CDR3aa: CASSYGTGPENPYEQYF

j_gene: TRBJ1-1
d_gene: .
v_gene: TRBV30
abundance: .
CDR3aa: CAWSSGGGKTEAFF

j_gene: TRBJ2-6
d_gene: .
v_gene: TRBV7-9
abundance: .
CDR3aa: CASSQGTTSRSGANVLTF

j_gene: TRBJ2-3
d_gene: TRBD2
v_gene: TRBV19
abundance: .
CDR3aa: CASSRSYSGSTDTQYF

j_gene: TRBJ2-1
d_gene: TRBD2
v_gene: TRBV6-1
abundance: .
CDR3aa: CASSPGTSGSNEQFF

j_gene: TRBJ1-2
d_gene: .
v_gene: TRBV7-9
abundance: .
CDR3aa: CASSPGQGYGYTF

j_gene: TRBJ2-7
d_gene: TRBD2
v_gene: TRBV6-6
abundance: .
CDR3aa: CASRLGTSGTYEQYF

j_gene: TRBJ1-3
d_gene: .
v_gene: TRBV19
abundance: .
CDR3aa: CASRLNSGNTIYF

j_gene: TRBJ2-1
d_gene: TRBD2
v_gene: TRBV27
abundance: .
CDR3aa: CASSFGSGTRGNEQFF

j_gene: TRBJ2-2
d_gene: TRBD1
v_gene: TRBV7-7
abundance: .
CDR3aa: CASSLGQGAGTGELFF

j_gene: TRBJ2-2
d_gene: .
v_gene: TRBV2
abundance: .
CDR3aa: CASRAGDRELFF

j_gene: TRBJ2-1
d_gene: .
v_gene: TRBV7-8
abundance: .
CDR3aa: CASSFGESYTSSYNEQFF

j_gene: TRBJ2-2
d_gene: .
v_gene: TRBV6-1
abundance: .
CDR3aa: CASWRYRTGELFF

j_gene: TRBJ2-1
d_gene: .
v_gene: TRBV19
abundance: .
CDR3aa: CASKTGTHNEQFF

j_gene: TRBJ2-3
d_gene: TRBD2
v_gene: TRBV6-1
abundance: .
CDR3aa: CASSATLAGSTDTQYF

j_gene: TRBJ2-1
d_gene: TRBD2
v_gene: TRBV28
abundance: .
CDR3aa: CASRTGTTPYNEQFF

j_gene: TRBJ1-2
d_gene: TRBD1
v_gene: TRBV7-6
abundance: .
CDR3aa: CASSPMPGGGNYGYTF

j_gene: TRBJ1-3
d_gene: TRBD1
v_gene: TRBV5-1
abundance: .
CDR3aa: CASSPGTGGNTIYF

j_gene: TRBJ1-6
d_gene: .
v_gene: TRBV27
abundance: .
CDR3aa: CASSLSAGLDSPLHF

j_gene: TRBJ2-3
d_gene: .
v_gene: TRBV19
abundance: .
CDR3aa: CASTGGARSNADTQYF

j_gene: TRBJ2-7
d_gene: .
v_gene: TRBV5-1
abundance: .
CDR3aa: CASSLGSLRRDTYEQYF

j_gene: TRBJ2-7
d_gene: .
v_gene: TRBV19
abundance: .
CDR3aa: CASSAGARYEQYF